These T cell receptor beta chains were read from a single sample in a study of blood T cell repertoires in COVID-19. The protocol was immunoSEQ multiplex PCR, while the TCRdb copy is restricted to in-frame clones and leaves out a portion. The data show 150,000 or so clones, roughly 90% seen once. Sequencing was done on a sample of PBMCs or T cells enriched from blood (not recorded which). These receptors were obtained from a woman between 40 and 55 years old who had been exposed to COVID-19. Both conserved end residues are part of each CDR3. A D gene is named only where the DNA matches it firmly. Size is omitted from some rows. Given values are once, few, many or a class for expanded clones.

V: TRBV5-1; D: .; size: .; J: TRBJ2-7; DNA: TGCGCCAGCAGCGGGGGACTTCTCGGGGACGAGCAGTACTTC; CDR3: CASSGGLLGDEQYF
V: TRBV6-4; D: .; size: .; J: TRBJ2-5; DNA: TGTGCCAGCAGTGAGAGTGCGGGTGACGGGAAAGAGACCCAGTACTTC; CDR3: CASSESAGDGKETQYF
V: TRBV4-3; D: .; size: once; J: TRBJ1-5; DNA: TGCGCCAGCAGCCAAGAAGGAGGAGGAGTAAATCAGCCCCAGCATTTT; CDR3: CASSQEGGGVNQPQHF
V: TRBV28; D: .; size: .; J: TRBJ2-5; DNA: TGTGCCAGCAGCCTAACGGGGGATCAAGAGACCCAGTACTTC; CDR3: CASSLTGDQETQYF
V: TRBV3-1/TRBV3-2; D: .; size: once; J: TRBJ2-2; DNA: TGTGCCAGCAGCGGGACTCGGAACACCGGGGAGCTGTTTTTT; CDR3: CASSGTRNTGELFF
V: TRBV19; D: TRBD1; size: .; J: TRBJ1-6; DNA: TGTGCCAGTAGTATGGGACAGGGGATTTCGACACCCCTCCACTTT; CDR3: CASSMGQGISTPLHF
V: TRBV7-2; D: .; size: .; J: TRBJ2-1; DNA: TGTGCCAGCAGCTTTCGGAGGGGCGATTACAATGAGCAGTTCTTC; CDR3: CASSFRRGDYNEQFF
V: TRBV10-1; D: TRBD1; size: .; J: TRBJ2-7; DNA: TGCGCCAGCAGTTACACAGGGGGCGCCGAGCAGTACTTC; CDR3: CASSYTGGAEQYF
V: TRBV18; D: .; size: .; J: TRBJ1-2; DNA: TGTGCCAGCTCACCTTCCCAGGGCTACACCTTC; CDR3: CASSPSQGYTF
V: TRBV11-2; D: .; size: .; J: TRBJ2-6; DNA: TGTGCCAGCAGCGACCCACCTAGTCGTTCTGGGGCCAACGTCCTGACTTTC; CDR3: CASSDPPSRSGANVLTF
V: TRBV10-3; D: TRBD1; size: .; J: TRBJ2-2; DNA: TGTGCCATCAGTGAGTCGAAGGGGACAGTGACCGGGGAGCTGTTTTTT; CDR3: CAISESKGTVTGELFF
V: TRBV4-3; D: .; size: .; J: TRBJ1-4; DNA: TGCGCCAGCAGCCAAGGACCCCATGGACAGAATGAAAAACTGTTTTTT; CDR3: CASSQGPHGQNEKLFF
V: TRBV15; D: TRBD1; size: .; J: TRBJ2-4; DNA: TGTGCCACCAGCAGAGTAGCGGACAGGGCAAACATTCAGTACTTC; CDR3: CATSRVADRANIQYF